Listed below are T cell receptor beta chains from one sample, sequenced in a study of a mutant IDH1 vaccine in newly diagnosed glioma. Sequencing used immunoSEQ multiplex PCR; TCRdb keeps in-frame clones, though not all of them. There are around 56,000 clones in the sample; roughly 81% occur only once, and around 8.4% lies in the top ten. These receptors lack a known antigen. The source was PBMCs, collected from a glioma patient whose treatment included an IDH1 peptide vaccine. These receptors were taken from a woman in her forties with glioma. Some clones in this sample may be carry-over from other donors' samples. Both conserved end residues are part of each CDR3. A D gene is named only where the DNA matches it firmly. Not every row has a clone size; where given, it reads once, few, many or a size class.

CDR3aa | CDR3nt | v_gene | abundance | len | d_gene | j_gene
CASSLGAATYNEQFF | TGTGCCAGCAGCTTAGGAGCGGCCACCTACAATGAGCAGTTCTTC | TRBV11-2 | NA | 15 | NA | TRBJ2-1
CAWSVGLAGQETQYF | TGTGCCTGGAGTGTGGGACTAGCGGGGCAAGAGACCCAGTACTTC | TRBV30 | NA | 15 | TRBD2 | TRBJ2-5
CASSLIPGTGELFF | TGTGCCAGCAGCCTAATTCCGGGGACCGGGGAGCTGTTTTTT | TRBV11-2 | NA | 14 | NA | TRBJ2-2
CASSLLGTDQETQYF | TGCGCCAGCAGCTTGCTAGGGACAGACCAAGAGACCCAGTACTTC | TRBV5-1 | NA | 15 | TRBD1 | TRBJ2-5
CASSGTGTDLNTEAFF | TGTGCCAGCAGCGGGACCGGGACAGATTTGAACACTGAAGCTTTCTTT | TRBV5-5 | NA | 16 | TRBD1 | TRBJ1-1
CASSLRSSSRVRQETQYF | TGTGCCAGCAGCCTAAGGTCCAGTTCGCGCGTACGACAAGAGACCCAGTACTTC | TRBV5-4 | NA | 18 | NA | TRBJ2-5
CASSIEGAPYEQYF | TGTGCCAGTAGTATCGAGGGGGCGCCTTACGAGCAGTACTTC | TRBV19 | NA | 14 | TRBD1 | TRBJ2-7
CASSPSQGDTEAFF | TGTGCCAGCAGCCCGTCTCAGGGGGACACTGAAGCTTTCTTT | TRBV7-9 | NA | 14 | TRBD1 | TRBJ1-1
CASSVGVNTGELFF | TGTGCCAGCAGCGTAGGGGTAAACACCGGGGAGCTGTTTTTT | TRBV9 | NA | 14 | NA | TRBJ2-2
CASSSSRGNTEAFF | TGTGCCAGCAGTTCCTCCCGGGGGAACACTGAAGCTTTCTTT | TRBV6-5 | NA | 14 | NA | TRBJ1-1
CASSLWAGSEAFF | TGTGCCAGCAGCTTGTGGGCCGGGAGTGAAGCTTTCTTT | TRBV5-6 | NA | 13 | NA | TRBJ1-1
CASSIRQGGYQPQHF | TGTGCCAGCTCAATCAGACAGGGCGGGTATCAGCCCCAGCATTTT | TRBV18 | few | 15 | TRBD1 | TRBJ1-5
CASSQDARGGELFF | TGCGCCAGCAGCCAAGATGCCCGGGGGGGGGAGCTGTTTTTT | TRBV4-3 | NA | 14 | NA | TRBJ2-2
CASSVALRDEQFF | TGTGCCAGCAGCGTAGCCCTCCGCGATGAGCAGTTCTTC | TRBV9 | NA | 13 | NA | TRBJ2-1
CASSIGGLAGGNEQFF | TGTGCCAGTAGTATAGGAGGACTAGCGGGGGGCAATGAGCAGTTCTTC | TRBV19 | NA | 16 | TRBD2 | TRBJ2-1
CSVEWVTEAFF | TGCAGCGTTGAGTGGGTTACTGAAGCTTTCTTT | TRBV29-1 | NA | 11 | NA | TRBJ1-1
CASSKLYQLAGSPNQPQHF | TGTGCCAGCAGCAAATTGTATCAACTGGCAGGGAGTCCCAATCAGCCCCAGCATTTT | TRBV21-1 | NA | 19 | NA | TRBJ1-5
CASSDSGSTGELFF | TGCGCCAGCAGTGATAGCGGGAGCACCGGGGAGCTGTTTTTT | TRBV10-1 | NA | 14 | TRBD2 | TRBJ2-2
CAISENQGIYEQYF | TGTGCCATCAGTGAGAACCAGGGAATCTACGAGCAGTACTTC | TRBV10-3 | NA | 14 | NA | TRBJ2-7
CASSPRGAYMMNTEAFF | TGTGCCAGCTCACCACGTGGGGCGTACATGATGAACACTGAAGCTTTCTTT | TRBV18 | NA | 17 | NA | TRBJ1-1
CASAGGGYGYTF | TGTGCCAGCGCCGGGGGAGGGTACGGCTACACCTTC | TRBV6-5 | NA | 12 | NA | TRBJ1-2
CASGPPRTGEVNQPQHF | TGTGCTAGTGGACCACCCCGGACAGGAGAGGTCAATCAGCCCCAGCATTTT | TRBV12-5 | NA | 17 | TRBD1 | TRBJ1-5
CASSPLPGTYEQYF | TGTGCCAGCTCCCCACTACCCGGGACCTACGAGCAGTACTTC | TRBV18 | NA | 14 | NA | TRBJ2-7
CASSYYNEQFF | TGTGCCAGCAGTTACTACAATGAGCAGTTCTTC | TRBV27 | once | 11 | NA | TRBJ2-1
CASSHFPPGRGYTF | TGCGCCAGCAGTCATTTTCCTCCGGGACGCGGCTACACCTTC | TRBV23-1 | NA | 14 | NA | TRBJ1-2
CASSVRGFGNYEQYF | TGTGCCAGCAGTGTAAGAGGCTTTGGTAACTACGAGCAGTACTTC | TRBV2 | NA | 15 | NA | TRBJ2-7
CASSTGLAGGTSTQYF | TGTGCCAGCAGTACCGGACTAGCGGGGGGCACAAGTACGCAGTATTTT | TRBV2 | NA | 16 | TRBD2 | TRBJ2-3
CASSPEWGLGEKLFF | TGTGCCAGCAGCCCCGAATGGGGGCTCGGTGAAAAACTGTTTTTT | TRBV5-4 | NA | 15 | NA | TRBJ1-4
CASRTGGDEKLFF | TGTGCCAGCCGGACAGGGGGGGACGAAAAACTGTTTTTT | TRBV7-9 | NA | 13 | TRBD1 | TRBJ1-4
CASSPPSGEETQYF | TGTGCCAGCAGCCCCCCGTCGGGGGAGGAGACCCAGTACTTC | TRBV7-9 | NA | 14 | NA | TRBJ2-5
CASAGGTPSKQYF | TGTGCCAGTGCTGGCGGCACACCTTCGAAGCAGTACTTC | TRBV19 | NA | 13 | NA | TRBJ2-7